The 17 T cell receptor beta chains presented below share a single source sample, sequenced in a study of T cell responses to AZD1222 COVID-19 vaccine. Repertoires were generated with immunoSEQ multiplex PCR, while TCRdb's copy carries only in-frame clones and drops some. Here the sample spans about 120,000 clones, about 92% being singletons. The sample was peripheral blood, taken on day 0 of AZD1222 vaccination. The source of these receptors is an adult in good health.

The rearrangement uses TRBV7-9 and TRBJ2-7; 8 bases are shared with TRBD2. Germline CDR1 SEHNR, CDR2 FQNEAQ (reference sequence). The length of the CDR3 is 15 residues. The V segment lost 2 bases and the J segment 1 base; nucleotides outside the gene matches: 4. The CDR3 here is CASSLRGLGSYEQYF. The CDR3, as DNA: TGTGCCAGCAGCTTAAGGGGACTAGGATCCTACGAGCAGTACTTC.

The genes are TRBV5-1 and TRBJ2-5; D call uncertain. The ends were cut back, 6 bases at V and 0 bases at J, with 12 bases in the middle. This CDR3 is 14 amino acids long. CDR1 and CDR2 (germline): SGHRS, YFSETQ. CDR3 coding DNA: TGCGCCAGCACGGCGGACGCTTACCAAGAGACCCAGTACTTC. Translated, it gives CASTADAYQETQYF.

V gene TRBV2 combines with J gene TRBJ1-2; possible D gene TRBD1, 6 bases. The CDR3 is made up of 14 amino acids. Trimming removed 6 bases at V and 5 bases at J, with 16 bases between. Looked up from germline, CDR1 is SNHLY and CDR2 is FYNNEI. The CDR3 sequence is CASSPGAREYGYTF. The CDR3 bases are TGTGCCAGCAGCCCGGGGGCTCGGGAATATGGCTACACCTTC.

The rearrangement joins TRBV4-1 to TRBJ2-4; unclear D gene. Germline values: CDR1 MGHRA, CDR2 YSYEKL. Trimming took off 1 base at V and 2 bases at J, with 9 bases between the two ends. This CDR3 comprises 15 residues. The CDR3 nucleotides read TGCGCCAGCAGCCAAGTCTCCTACTCCAAAAACATTCAGTACTTC. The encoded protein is CASSQVSYSKNIQYF.

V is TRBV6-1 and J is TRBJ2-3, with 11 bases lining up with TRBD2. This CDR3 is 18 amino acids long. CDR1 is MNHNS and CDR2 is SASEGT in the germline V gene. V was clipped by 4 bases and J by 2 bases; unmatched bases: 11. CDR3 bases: TGTGCCAGCAGTGCCGACTTCCTGGGACTAGCGGCCACAGATACGCAGTATTTT. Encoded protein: CASSADFLGLAATDTQYF.

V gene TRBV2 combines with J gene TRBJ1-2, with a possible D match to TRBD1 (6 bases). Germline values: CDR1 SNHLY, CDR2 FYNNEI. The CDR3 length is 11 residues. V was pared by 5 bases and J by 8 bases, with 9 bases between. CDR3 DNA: TGTGCCAGCAGTAACAGGGACGGCTACACCTTC. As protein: CASSNRDGYTF.

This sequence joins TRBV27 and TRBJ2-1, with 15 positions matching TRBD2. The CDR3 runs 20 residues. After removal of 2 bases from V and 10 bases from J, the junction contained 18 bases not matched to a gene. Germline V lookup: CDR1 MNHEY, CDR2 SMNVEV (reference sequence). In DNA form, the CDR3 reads TGTGCCAGCAGTTTAAATCTACGGACTAGCGGGAGGGGGCGATCGGGGGAGCAGTTCTTC. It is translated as CASSLNLRTSGRGRSGEQFF.

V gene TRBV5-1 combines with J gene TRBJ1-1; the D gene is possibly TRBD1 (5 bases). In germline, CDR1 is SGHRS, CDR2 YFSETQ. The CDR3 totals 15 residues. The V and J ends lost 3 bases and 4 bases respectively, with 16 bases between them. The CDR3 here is CASSSQGPDITEAFF. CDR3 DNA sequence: TGCGCCAGCAGCTCCCAAGGACCGGACATCACTGAAGCTTTCTTT.

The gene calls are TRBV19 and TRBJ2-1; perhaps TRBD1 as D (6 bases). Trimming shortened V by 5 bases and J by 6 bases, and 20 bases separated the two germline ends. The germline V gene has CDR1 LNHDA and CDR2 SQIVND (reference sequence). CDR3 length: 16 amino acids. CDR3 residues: CASSSSRQGFSNEQFF. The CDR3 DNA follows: TGTGCCAGTAGTTCCTCCCGGCAGGGGTTCTCCAATGAGCAGTTCTTC. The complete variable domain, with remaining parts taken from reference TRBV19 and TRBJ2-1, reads DGGITQSPKYLFRKEGQNVTLSCEQNLNHDAMYWYRQDPGQGLRLIYYSQIVNDFQKGDIAEGYSVSREKKESFPLTVTSAQKNPTAFYLCASSSSRQGFSNEQFFGPGTRLTVL.

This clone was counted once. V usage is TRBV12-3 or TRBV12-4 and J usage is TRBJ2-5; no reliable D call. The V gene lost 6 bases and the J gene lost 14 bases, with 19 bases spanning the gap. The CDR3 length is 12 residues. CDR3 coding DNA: TGTGCCAGCAGCCTGCAGACTGACCGTGAATACTTC. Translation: CASSLQTDREYF.

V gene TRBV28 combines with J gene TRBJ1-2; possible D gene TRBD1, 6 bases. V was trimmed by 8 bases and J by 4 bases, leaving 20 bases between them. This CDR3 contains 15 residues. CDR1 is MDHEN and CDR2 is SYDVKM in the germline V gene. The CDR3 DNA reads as TGTGCCAGCTCCAAGTGGGAGCAGGGGCCCTATGGCTACACCTTC. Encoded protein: CASSKWEQGPYGYTF.

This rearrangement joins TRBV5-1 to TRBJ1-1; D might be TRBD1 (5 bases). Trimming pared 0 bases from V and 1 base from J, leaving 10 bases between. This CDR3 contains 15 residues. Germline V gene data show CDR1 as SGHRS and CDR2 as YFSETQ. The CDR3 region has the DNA TGCGCCAGCAGCTTGGAGGGGTGGGAGAACACTGAAGCTTTCTTT. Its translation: CASSLEGWENTEAFF.

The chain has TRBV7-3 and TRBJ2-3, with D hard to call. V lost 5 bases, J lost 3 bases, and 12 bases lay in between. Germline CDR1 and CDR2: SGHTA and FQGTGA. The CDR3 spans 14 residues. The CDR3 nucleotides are TGTGCCAGCAGCCCTAACCGCTGGACAGATACGCAGTATTTT. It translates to CASSPNRWTDTQYF.

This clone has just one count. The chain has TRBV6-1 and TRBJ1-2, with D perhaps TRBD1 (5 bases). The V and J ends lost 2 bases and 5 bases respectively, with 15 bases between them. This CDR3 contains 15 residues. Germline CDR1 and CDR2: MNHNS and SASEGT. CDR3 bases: TGTGCCAGCAGTGAATGGGGGGTTGGAGGATATGGCTACACCTTC. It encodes CASSEWGVGGYGYTF.

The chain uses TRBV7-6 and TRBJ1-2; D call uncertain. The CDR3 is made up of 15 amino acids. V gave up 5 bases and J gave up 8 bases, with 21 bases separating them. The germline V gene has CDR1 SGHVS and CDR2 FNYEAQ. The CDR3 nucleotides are TGTGCCAGCAGCCCCAATCCCGCGCGGCCTGAGGGCTACACCTTC. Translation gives CASSPNPARPEGYTF.

The CDR3 region is CASSQHRRPQNTIYF. The DNA for the CDR3 is TGTGCCAGCAGCCAACACCGCAGGCCTCAAAACACCATATATTTT. The chain has TRBV9 and TRBJ1-3; D is undetermined. The CDR3 spans 15 residues. The V end was cut by 4 bases, the J end by 6 bases, with 17 bases between. The germline V gene has CDR1 SGDLS and CDR2 YYNGEE. Combining the CDR3 with reference TRBV9 and TRBJ1-3 gives the whole variable domain DSGVTQTPKHLITATGQRVTLRCSPRSGDLSVYWYQQSLDQGLQFLIQYYNGEERAKGNILERFSAQQFPDLHSELNLSSLELGDSALYFCASSQHRRPQNTIYFGEGSWLTVV.

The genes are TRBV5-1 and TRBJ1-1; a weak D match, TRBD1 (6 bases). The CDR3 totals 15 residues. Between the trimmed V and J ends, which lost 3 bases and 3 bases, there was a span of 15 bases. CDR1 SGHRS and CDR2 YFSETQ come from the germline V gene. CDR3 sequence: CASSWAGGAHTEAFF. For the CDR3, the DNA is TGCGCCAGCAGCTGGGCTGGGGGCGCCCACACTGAAGCTTTCTTT.